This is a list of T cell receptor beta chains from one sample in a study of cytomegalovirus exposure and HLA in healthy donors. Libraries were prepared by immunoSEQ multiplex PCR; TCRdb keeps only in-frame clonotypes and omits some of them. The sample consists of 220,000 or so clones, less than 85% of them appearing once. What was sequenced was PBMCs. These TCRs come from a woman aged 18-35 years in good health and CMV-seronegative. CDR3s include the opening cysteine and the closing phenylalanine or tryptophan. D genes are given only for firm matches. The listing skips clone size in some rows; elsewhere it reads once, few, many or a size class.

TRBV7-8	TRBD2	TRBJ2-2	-	TGTGCCAGCAGCTACGACTCGGGACTAGCCGGGGAGCTGTTTTTT	CASSYDSGLAGELFF
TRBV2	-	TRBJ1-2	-	TGTGCCAGCAGAGGGGGGGCGGCTACGTCTTTCTGGTATGGCTACACCTTC	CASRGGAATSFWYGYTF
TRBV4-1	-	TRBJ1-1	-	TGCGCCAGCAGGGGGGCGGCTAGAGGCACTGAAGCTTTCTTT	CASRGAARGTEAFF
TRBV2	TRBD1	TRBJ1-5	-	TGTGCCAGTGCTACGGACAGGGATAGCAATCAGCCCCAGCATTTT	CASATDRDSNQPQHF
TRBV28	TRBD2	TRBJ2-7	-	TGTGCCATCCGTCGGTCTAGCGGGATCTACGAGCAGTACTTC	CAIRRSSGIYEQYF
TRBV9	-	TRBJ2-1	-	TGTGCCAGCAGCGTAGGCACGTACCGGGCGGCAACATCACCGTTCTTC	CASSVGTYRAATSPFF
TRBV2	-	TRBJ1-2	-	TGTGCCACCTCCACTACCAATAACTATGGCTACACCTTC	CATSTTNNYGYTF
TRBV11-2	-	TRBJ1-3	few	TGTGCCAGCGAAGGATCTAACTCTGGAAACACCATATATTTT	CASEGSNSGNTIYF
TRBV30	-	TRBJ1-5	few	TGTGCCTGGAGTGTACAGGTGTATCAGGGAAGGCAGCCCCAGCATTTT	CAWSVQVYQGRQPQHF
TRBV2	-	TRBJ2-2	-	TGTGCCAGCAGAGCTCAGCTGGGGAACACCGGGGAGCTGTTTTTT	CASRAQLGNTGELFF
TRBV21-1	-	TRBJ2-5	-	TGTGCCAGCAGCAAAGGCCTAGCGGGGGGAGAGACCCAGTACTTC	CASSKGLAGGETQYF
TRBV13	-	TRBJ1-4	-	TGTGCCAGCAGCTTCCGGGCAGGGGCTAATGAAAAACTGTTTTTT	CASSFRAGANEKLFF
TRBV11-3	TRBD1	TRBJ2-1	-	TGTGCCAGCAGCTTGGGACAGCGGTACAATGAGCAGTTCTTC	CASSLGQRYNEQFF
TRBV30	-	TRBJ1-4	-	TGTGCCTGGAGGCGTTCAGGGAGCGAAAAACTGTTTTTT	CAWRRSGSEKLFF
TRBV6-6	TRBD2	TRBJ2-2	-	TGTGCCAGCAGCTTCTCGGTAGCGGGGGACACCGGGGAGCTGTTTTTT	CASSFSVAGDTGELFF
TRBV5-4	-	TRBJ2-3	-	TGTGCCAGCAGCGCCGGGACTGGGAGCACAGATACGCAGTATTTT	CASSAGTGSTDTQYF